This T cell receptor beta chain originates from a study of OX40 agonist ivuxolimab in advanced cancers. Across the whole study: All patients had ivuxolimab intravenously every 2 weeks at 0.01 to 10 mg/kg. General study results and limits: CD4+ and CD8+ blood T cells expanded clonally by week 6 at 0.1 to 3.0 mg/kg.

Looked up from germline, CDR1 is MNHEY and CDR2 is SMNVEV (reference sequence). Trimming removed 2 bases from V and 3 bases from J, with 8 bases in between. The CDR3 extends over 13 amino acids. Points on this clone: Its antigen is not known.

Using immunoSEQ multiplex PCR, the repertoire was profiled, and TCRdb retains in-frame clones only, with some absent. This sample carries tens of thousands of clones, 80% to 90% of them seen once, and the ten largest clones take 6%. This material consisted of CD4+ or CD8+ T cells sorted from blood, taken in a trial of the OX40 agonist ivuxolimab. This chain joins TRBV27 and TRBJ2-7; D is possibly TRBD2 (6 bases). The receptor was derived from an adult with an advanced solid tumor such as melanoma, head and neck, liver or kidney cancer. The CDR3 coding sequence is TGTGCCAGCAGTTTACGGGGGAGCTACGAGCAGTACTTC. Amino acids: CASSLRGSYEQYF.